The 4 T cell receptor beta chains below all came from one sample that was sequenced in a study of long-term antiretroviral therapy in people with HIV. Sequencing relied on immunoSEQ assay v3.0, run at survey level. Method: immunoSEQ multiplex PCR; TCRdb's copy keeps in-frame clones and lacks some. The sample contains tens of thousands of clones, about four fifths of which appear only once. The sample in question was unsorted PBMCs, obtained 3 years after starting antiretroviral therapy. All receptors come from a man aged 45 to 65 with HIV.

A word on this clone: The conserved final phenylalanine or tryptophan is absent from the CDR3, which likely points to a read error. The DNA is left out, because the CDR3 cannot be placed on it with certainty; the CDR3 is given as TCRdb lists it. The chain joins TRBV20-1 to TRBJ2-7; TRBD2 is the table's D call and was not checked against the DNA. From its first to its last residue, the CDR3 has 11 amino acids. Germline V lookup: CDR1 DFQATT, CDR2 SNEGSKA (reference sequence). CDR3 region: CSAWTAGREGL.

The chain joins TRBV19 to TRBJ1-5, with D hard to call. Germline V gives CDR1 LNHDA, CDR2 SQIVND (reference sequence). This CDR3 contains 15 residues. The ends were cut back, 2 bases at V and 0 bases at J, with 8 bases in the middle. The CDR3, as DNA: TGTGCCAGTAGTATACTCACACATAGCAATCAGCCCCAGCATTTT. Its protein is CASSILTHSNQPQHF.

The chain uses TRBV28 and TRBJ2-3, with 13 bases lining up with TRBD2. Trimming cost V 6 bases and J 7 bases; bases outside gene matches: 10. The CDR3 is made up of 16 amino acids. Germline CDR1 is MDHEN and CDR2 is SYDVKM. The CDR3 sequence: CASRLHGLAGVNTQYF. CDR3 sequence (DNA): TGTGCCAGCAGACTTCACGGACTAGCGGGGGTAAATACGCAGTATTTT.

CDR3 protein: CASKAGQETQYF. CDR3 DNA sequence: TGTGCCAGCAAAGCGGGACAAGAGACCCAGTACTTC. This chain connects TRBV5-4 to TRBJ2-5; 7 nucleotides align to TRBD2. CDR3 length equals 12 residues. Germline V gene data show CDR1 as SGHNT and CDR2 as YYREEE (reference sequence). Germline trimming cut 6 bases from V and 2 bases from J; bases unmatched to any gene: 1.